This paragraph covers one TCR beta chain sequence. The data are from a study of early T cells in non-severe SARS-CoV-2 infection. TCRdb processed the 5' RACE reads anew with MiXCR; each CDR3 protein has one entry. The repertoire consists of over 45,000 distinct CDR3 sequences, with over 13% occurring once and the leading ten covering approximately 4%. Sample: whole blood, taken at baseline. The sequence derives from an adult who was a healthcare worker with PCR-confirmed SARS-CoV-2 infection or an uninfected control (not recorded which).

CDR3 coding DNA: TGTGCCAGCAGCTTCTATGGTATGCCCCAGCATTTT. Translating it yields CASSFYGMPQHF. The chain combines TRBV5-6 with TRBJ1-5; D is uncertain. Trimming left V 2 bases short and J 9 bases short, with 9 bases between. This CDR3 has 12 amino acids. Germline V gene sequence: CDR1 SGHDT, CDR2 YYEEEE.